These 21 T cell receptor beta chains share one sample of origin, sequenced in a study of a mutant IDH1 vaccine in newly diagnosed glioma. These TCRs are of unknown antigen specificity. Noted time point: week 5, during vaccination. The investigators gave 300 ug of mutant IDH1 20-mer peptide in each vaccine dose, together with topical imiquimod. Profiling relied on immunoSEQ multiplex PCR, and the TCRdb table lists in-frame clones only, not all of them. The sample yields about 28,000 clones, 75% to 90% seen once. Sequencing was performed on peripheral blood mononuclear cells (PBMCs), taken from a glioma patient whose treatment included an IDH1 peptide vaccine. The receptors were gathered from a woman aged 40 to 50 with glioma. Some clones in this sample may be carry-over from other donors' samples.

This chain uses TRBV4-3 with TRBJ2-7, with TRBD1 matching over 8 bases. This CDR3 contains 15 residues. V was clipped by 3 bases and J by 7 bases; unmatched bases: 11. Germline values: CDR1 LGHNA, CDR2 YSLEER. Written as DNA, the CDR3 is TGCGCCAGCAGCCAGGACAGGGAAGGCCTGTGGGAGCAGTACTTC. This codes for CASSQDREGLWEQYF.

V is TRBV27 and J is TRBJ1-4; D is possibly TRBD1 (5 bases). The V end lost 6 bases, the J end lost 5 bases, and 16 bases lay between the germline ends. CDR1 is MNHEY, CDR2 SMNVEV, per germline (reference sequence). There are 15 residues in the CDR3. The CDR3 sequence: CASRSLGRSNEKLFF. In nucleotides, the CDR3 is TGTGCCAGCAGATCTCTGGGACGGTCGAATGAAAAACTGTTTTTT.

The chain employs TRBV6-5 and TRBJ1-1, with 7 bases that match TRBD1. CDR1 and CDR2 from the germline V gene are MNHEY and SVGAGI. This CDR3 contains 9 residues. The V segment lost 10 bases and the J segment 12 bases; nucleotides outside the gene matches: 5. The chain's CDR3 is CATGTDPFF. The DNA for the CDR3 is TGTGCCACGGGGACAGACCCTTTCTTT.

This chain uses TRBV28 with TRBJ2-1, with TRBD2 matching 10 bases. The CDR3 runs 18 residues. Trimming took 5 bases from V and 5 from J; bases not matched to a gene: 15. Germline V gene lookup returns CDR1 MDHEN and CDR2 SYDVKM. The CDR3 nucleotides read TGTGCCAGCAGTACCGGATTTAGGACTAGCGGCACACACAATGAGCAGTTCTTC. Translation: CASSTGFRTSGTHNEQFF. The variable domain in full, completed from reference TRBV28 and TRBJ2-1, reads DVKVTQSSRYLVKRTGEKVFLECVQDMDHENMFWYRQDPGLGLRLIYFSYDVKMKEKGDIPEGYSVSREKKERFSLILESASTNQTSMYLCASSTGFRTSGTHNEQFFGPGTRLTVL.

The V call is TRBV19, the J call TRBJ1-5; 9 nucleotides agree with TRBD1. This CDR3 is 17 amino acids long. The germline CDR1 and CDR2 sequences are LNHDA and SQIVND (reference sequence). Germline trimming cut 6 bases from V and 0 bases from J; bases unmatched to any gene: 9. The CDR3 sequence: CASSITGTGSSNQPQHF. In nucleotides, the CDR3 is TGTGCCAGTAGCATCACCGGGACAGGGTCTAGCAATCAGCCCCAGCATTTT.

V is TRBV20-1 and J is TRBJ2-4; D remains unclear. This CDR3 contains 11 residues. V lost 1 base and J 6 bases, leaving 4 bases between the germline ends. The germline V gene has CDR1 DFQATT and CDR2 SNEGSKA (reference sequence). The CDR3 nucleotides read TGCAGTGCTAGAGTTCGAAACATTCAGTACTTC. It yields the protein CSARVRNIQYF.

The chain links TRBV28 to TRBJ2-5; TRBD1 matches at 7 bases. Germline CDR1 MDHEN, CDR2 SYDVKM. V trimming: 4 bases; J trimming: 2 bases; junction bases outside the gene matches: 19. CDR3 length: 19 residues. This CDR3 is CASSSRRRNVGTEQETQYF. The CDR3 DNA sequence: TGTGCCAGCAGTTCAAGACGAAGAAACGTCGGGACAGAACAAGAGACCCAGTACTTC.

The chain combines TRBV2 with TRBJ1-2, with D tentatively TRBD1 (6 bases). V dropped 7 bases and J dropped 0 bases, with 9 bases sitting between them. The CDR3 is 13 amino acids. Germline CDR1 reads SNHLY; CDR2 reads FYNNEI. This CDR3 reads CASMDSSNYGYTF. CDR3 in DNA: TGTGCCAGCATGGACAGTTCTAACTATGGCTACACCTTC.

V is TRBV27 and J is TRBJ2-1; 8 bases match TRBD1. From germline, CDR1 is MNHEY and CDR2 SMNVEV (reference sequence). V was clipped by 5 bases and J by 4 bases; unmatched bases: 16. The CDR3 runs to 18 residues. CDR3 loop: CASSPFTRTGTEYNEQFF. As DNA, the CDR3 is TGTGCCAGCAGTCCCTTCACCAGGACAGGGACGGAGTACAATGAGCAGTTCTTC.

V is TRBV28 and J is TRBJ1-2; no reliable D call. V dropped 9 bases and J dropped 8 bases, with 16 bases sitting between them. Germline CDR1 MDHEN, CDR2 SYDVKM. The CDR3 spans 12 residues. CDR3 nucleotide sequence: TGTGCCAGTACTAGACCGGGCCGGGGCTACACCTTC. This encodes CASTRPGRGYTF.

The chain joins TRBV19 to TRBJ1-1; 9 nucleotides match TRBD1. The V segment lost 6 bases and the J segment 10 bases; nucleotides outside the gene matches: 15. Germline V CDR1 and CDR2: LNHDA, SQIVND (reference sequence). The CDR3 has 15 amino acids. This CDR3 reads CASSYRGDRVKSAFF. CDR3 sequence (DNA): TGTGCCAGTAGCTATAGAGGGGACAGGGTAAAATCAGCTTTCTTT.

V and J are TRBV5-3 and TRBJ2-1; 10 positions agree with TRBD2. TRBV5-3 is sorted into the ORF group, with uncertain function. V lost 4 bases and J lost 4; bases outside the gene matches: 11. There are 17 residues in the CDR3. The CDR3 DNA reads as TGTGCCAGAAGCCTACGAGCGGGGGGGAATGCTTACAATGAGCAGTTCTTC. Translating it yields CARSLRAGGNAYNEQFF.

This chain connects TRBV28 to TRBJ1-3; D gene uncertain. There are 13 residues in the CDR3. V lost 6 bases to trimming and J lost 9 bases, with 15 bases between them. The germline gives CDR1 MDHEN, CDR2 SYDVKM. The CDR3 coding sequence is TGTGCCAGCAGCACCAAGGTATCTAGCACCATATATTTT. Encoded protein: CASSTKVSSTIYF.

The chain links TRBV4-3 to TRBJ1-4; TRBD1 matches at 9 bases. The V and J ends lost 4 bases and 10 bases, in that order; junction bases with no gene match: 4. This CDR3 has 13 residues. Germline-derived CDR1 and CDR2 are LGHNA and YSLEER. CDR3 residues: CASSPSGQGKLFF. CDR3 nucleotides: TGCGCCAGCAGCCCTTCGGGACAGGGAAAACTGTTTTTT.

This chain uses TRBV2 with TRBJ1-1, with TRBD1 matching over 9 bases. Trimming took 4 bases from V and 2 from J; bases not matched to a gene: 2. Germline CDR1 is SNHLY and CDR2 is FYNNEI. The CDR3 is 14 residues long. The CDR3 loop reads CASSVGQGNTEAFF. The CDR3 DNA is TGTGCCAGCAGTGTGGGACAGGGTAACACTGAAGCTTTCTTT.

This sequence joins TRBV6-4 and TRBJ2-3; 9 bases align to TRBD2. The germline CDR1 and CDR2 sequences are MRHNA and SNTAGT. J was trimmed by 5 bases and V by 5 bases; bases with no gene match: 11. The CDR3 is 16 amino acids. CDR3 bases: TGTGCCAGCAGTAAAGCGGGGGGAGCCGGTGGAGATACGCAGTATTTT. Amino acids: CASSKAGGAGGDTQYF.

The gene calls are TRBV11-2 and TRBJ2-6; TRBD1 matches at 9 bases. Trimming took 0 bases from V and 1 from J; bases not matched to a gene: 4. The CDR3 is 18 amino acids. Germline CDR1 SGHAT, CDR2 FQNNGV. In nucleotides, the CDR3 is TGTGCCAGCAGCTTAGACGGGACAGGGACGTCTGGGGCCAACGTCCTGACTTTC. This encodes CASSLDGTGTSGANVLTF.

The table lists this clone with a few counts. V gene TRBV7-8 combines with J gene TRBJ1-2; D remains unclear. The CDR3 contains 14 residues. Germline V gene data show CDR1 as SGHVS and CDR2 as FQNEAQ. V lost 1 base, J lost 4 bases, and 10 bases lay in between. CDR3 sequence (DNA): TGTGCCAGCAGCTTAGGTGGACGGTTCTATGGCTACACCTTC. Protein sequence: CASSLGGRFYGYTF.

The chain combines TRBV28 with TRBJ1-2; 7 bases line up with TRBD1. Germline V gene sequence: CDR1 MDHEN, CDR2 SYDVKM. Trimming at V came to 5 bases and at J to 8 bases, leaving 5 bases not matched to a gene. The CDR3 is made up of 12 amino acids. CDR3 residues: CASSLRGQGYTF. In nucleotides, the CDR3 is TGTGCCAGCAGTCTGAGGGGGCAAGGCTACACCTTC.

The genes are TRBV15 and TRBJ2-6; TRBD1 matches 9 bases. The CDR3 is 18 residues long. The ends lost 2 bases at V and 0 bases at J; junction bases unmatched: 5. Germline loops: CDR1 LNHNV, CDR2 YYDKDF (reference sequence). The CDR3 is CATSRKGQGLSGANVLTF. Here the CDR3 DNA reads TGTGCCACCAGCAGAAAGGGACAGGGACTCTCTGGGGCCAACGTCCTGACTTTC.

The chain combines TRBV2 with TRBJ1-1, with no clear D. Trimming took 10 bases from V and 0 from J, leaving 6 bases between them. Germline V CDR1 and CDR2: SNHLY, FYNNEI. The CDR3 is made up of 11 amino acids. The CDR3 protein is CATFLNTEAFF. Here the CDR3 DNA reads TGTGCCACCTTCCTGAACACTGAAGCTTTCTTT. The whole variable domain, filled in from reference TRBV2 and TRBJ1-1, reads EPEVTQTPSHQVTQMGQEVILRCVPISNHLYFYWYRQILGQKVEFLVSFYNNEISEKSEIFDDQFSVERPDGSNFTLKIRSTKLEDSAMYFCATFLNTEAFFGQGTRLTVV.